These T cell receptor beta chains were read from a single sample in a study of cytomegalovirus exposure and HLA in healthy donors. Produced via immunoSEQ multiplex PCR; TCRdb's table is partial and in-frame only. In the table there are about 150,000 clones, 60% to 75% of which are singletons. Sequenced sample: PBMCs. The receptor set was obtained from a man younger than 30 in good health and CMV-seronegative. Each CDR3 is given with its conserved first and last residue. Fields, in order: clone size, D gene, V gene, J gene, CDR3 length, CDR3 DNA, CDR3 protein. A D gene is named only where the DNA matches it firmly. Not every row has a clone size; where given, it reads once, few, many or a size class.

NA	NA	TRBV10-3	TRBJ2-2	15	TGTGCCATCAGTGAGTCGGCCCAAAGAACAGGGGAGCTGTTTTTT	CAISESAQRTGELFF
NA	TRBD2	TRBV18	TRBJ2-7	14	TGTGCCAGCTCCCCCGGGACTAGGCCCTACGAGCAGTACTTC	CASSPGTRPYEQYF
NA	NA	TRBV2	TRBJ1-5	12	TGTGCCAGCGGCGGGGCGGGACAGCCCCAGCATTTT	CASGGAGQPQHF
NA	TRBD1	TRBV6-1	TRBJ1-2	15	TGTGCCAGCGGAGCCGACAGGGAGCGTAACTATGGCTACACCTTC	CASGADRERNYGYTF
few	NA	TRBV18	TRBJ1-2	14	TGTGCCAGCTCGCTTGCACGGTCCAACTATGGCTACACCTTC	CASSLARSNYGYTF
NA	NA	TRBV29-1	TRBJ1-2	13	TGCAGCGTTGAGAAGTCCGGGTCTGAAGGCTACACCTTC	CSVEKSGSEGYTF
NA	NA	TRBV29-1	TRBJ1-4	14	TGCAGCGTTGAAGTCCTCGGGGTAGGTGAAAAACTGTTTTTT	CSVEVLGVGEKLFF
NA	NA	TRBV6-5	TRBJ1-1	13	TGTGCCAGCAGTTACTCAGGGGCCTTTGAAGCTTTCTTT	CASSYSGAFEAFF
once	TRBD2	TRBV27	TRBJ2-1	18	TGTGCCAGCAGTTCCGGGGGAGTGTCTAGCGGGGGGGCTAATGAGCAGTTCTTC	CASSSGGVSSGGANEQFF
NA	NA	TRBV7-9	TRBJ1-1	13	TGTGCCAGCAGCTTAGGGCGGGATCCTGAAGCTTTCTTT	CASSLGRDPEAFF
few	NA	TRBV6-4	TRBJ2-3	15	TGTGCCAGCAGTGACTCGGGGGGGGCCACAGATACGCAGTATTTT	CASSDSGGATDTQYF
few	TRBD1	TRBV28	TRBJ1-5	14	TGTGCCAGCAGTCGACAGGGGGCGGGTCAGCCCCAGCATTTT	CASSRQGAGQPQHF
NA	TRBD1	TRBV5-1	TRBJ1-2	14	TGCGCCAGCAGCGCGGACAGGGAAGTCGGGGGCTACACCTTC	CASSADREVGGYTF
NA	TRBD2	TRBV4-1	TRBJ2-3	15	TGCGCCAGCAGCGTACAGGGACTAGCGGCTGATACGCAGTATTTT	CASSVQGLAADTQYF
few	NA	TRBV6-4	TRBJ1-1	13	TGTGCCAGCAGTGACGGGCCGTACACTGAAGCTTTCTTT	CASSDGPYTEAFF